This entry lists 12 T cell receptor beta chains sequenced from one sample in a study of T cells in tuberculosis. Clones were read by immunoSEQ multiplex PCR, and TCRdb kept only the in-frame ones, dropping some. The repertoire holds some 30,000 clones, just under 95% seen once, with 7.7% in the top ten. Sample: PBMCs. These receptors were collected from a donor between 10 and 29 years old with latent tuberculosis or without tuberculosis infection. Some clones in this sample may be carry-over from other donors' samples.

This clone was detected once. As DNA, the CDR3 is TGTGCCAGCAGTGATGGGGCTCTCGGTGAAAAACTGTTTTTT. Protein sequence: CASSDGALGEKLFF. This chain connects TRBV6-1 to TRBJ1-4; a possible D gene is TRBD1 (5 bases). Germline-derived CDR1 and CDR2 are MNHNS and SASEGT. The length of the CDR3 is 14 residues. Trimming cost V 3 bases and J 7 bases, with 12 bases left between them.

The chain employs TRBV28 and TRBJ1-1; D unresolved. The CDR3 has 14 residues. V was shortened by 2 bases and J by 0 bases, with 7 bases between the two germline ends. The germline CDR1 and CDR2 sequences are MDHEN and SYDVKM. CDR3 loop: CASSLGQMNTEAFF. Here the CDR3 DNA reads TGTGCCAGCAGTTTAGGGCAGATGAACACTGAAGCTTTCTTT.

The rearrangement links TRBV2 to TRBJ1-3, with 11 bases lining up with TRBD1. Per germline, CDR1 SNHLY and CDR2 FYNNEI. The junction had 6 bases not matched to a gene; V was cut back by 8 bases and J by 0 bases. The length of the CDR3 is 16 residues. This CDR3 reads CASGGQGESSGNTIYF. The CDR3 DNA sequence: TGTGCCAGCGGGGGACAGGGGGAAAGCTCTGGAAACACCATATATTTT. The whole variable domain, remainder taken from reference TRBV2 and TRBJ1-3, is EPEVTQTPSHQVTQMGQEVILRCVPISNHLYFYWYRQILGQKVEFLVSFYNNEISEKSEIFDDQFSVERPDGSNFTLKIRSTKLEDSAMYFCASGGQGESSGNTIYFGEGSWLTVV.

Worth noting for this clone: Germline and junction disagree at one end, which may indicate a read error. This chain joins TRBV30 and TRBJ2-3; 9 nucleotides agree with TRBD2. CDR1 and CDR2 (germline): GTSNPN, SVGIG (reference sequence). This CDR3 region has 15 residues. This CDR3 is CAWSVYGTSKDTQYF. Written as DNA, the CDR3 is TGTGCCTGGAGTGTTTATGGGACTAGCAAAGATACGCAGTATTTT.

This chain connects TRBV28 to TRBJ2-7; TRBD2 matches 8 bases. The germline CDR1 and CDR2 sequences are MDHEN and SYDVKM. With 6 bases clipped from V and 3 bases from J, the junction kept 10 bases outside the gene matches. The CDR3 is 15 amino acids. CDR3 protein: CASRLLAGWSYEQYF. Here the CDR3 DNA reads TGTGCCAGCAGACTCCTAGCGGGTTGGAGCTACGAGCAGTACTTC. Together with reference TRBV28 and TRBJ2-7, the CDR3 gives the full variable domain: DVKVTQSSRYLVKRTGEKVFLECVQDMDHENMFWYRQDPGLGLRLIYFSYDVKMKEKGDIPEGYSVSREKKERFSLILESASTNQTSMYLCASRLLAGWSYEQYFGPGTRLTVT.

This clone appeared a single time. The chain recombines TRBV18 with TRBJ1-5, with 7 bases that match TRBD1. Unmatched junction bases numbered 8, after V lost 6 bases and J lost 12 bases. This CDR3 comprises 12 residues. The germline V gene encodes CDR1 KGHSH and CDR2 LQKENI. The CDR3 is CASSPDRVGQHF. CDR3 coding DNA: TGTGCCAGCTCCCCCGACAGGGTGGGCCAGCATTTT.

For the CDR3, the DNA is TGTGCCACCAACCCCGGGGACACCTACGAGCAGTACTTC. Translation gives CATNPGDTYEQYF. V gene TRBV6-1 combines with J gene TRBJ2-7; D possibly corresponds to TRBD1 (6 bases). Germline CDR1 reads MNHNS; CDR2 reads SASEGT. Trimming left V 10 bases short and J 2 bases short, with 15 bases between. The CDR3 has 13 amino acids.

This chain links TRBV10-3 with TRBJ2-7; 8 bases fit TRBD2. The trim removed 8 bases at V and 3 bases at J, leaving 3 bases unmatched. Germline lookup yields CDR1 ENHRY and CDR2 SYGVKD. This CDR3 contains 12 residues. The CDR3 here is CAIRGGNYEQYF. The CDR3 DNA follows: TGTGCCATCCGGGGGGGTAACTACGAGCAGTACTTC.

The chain has TRBV9 and TRBJ2-1; 9 nucleotides align to TRBD2. Losses at the gene ends were 4 bases for V and 8 bases for J; bases not matched to a gene: 7. Germline V CDR1 and CDR2: SGDLS, YYNGEE. The CDR3 covers 14 residues. CDR3 bases: TGTGCCAGCAGCATAAGCGGGAGGAACTATGAGCAGTTCTTC. It translates to CASSISGRNYEQFF.

This rearrangement joins TRBV10-1 to TRBJ2-3; D possibly corresponds to TRBD2 (6 bases). The CDR3 runs to 13 residues. V shed 6 bases and J shed 0 bases, with 7 bases lying between them. CDR1 and CDR2 (germline): WNHNN, SYGVQD (reference sequence). CDR3: CASSGTSTDTQYF. DNA of the CDR3: TGCGCCAGCAGCGGGACTAGCACAGATACGCAGTATTTT.

The chain has TRBV2 and TRBJ2-1, with 8 nucleotides matching TRBD2. J lost 3 bases, V lost 6 bases, and 4 bases had no gene match. The CDR3 spans 14 residues. Germline CDR1 and CDR2: SNHLY and FYNNEI. The CDR3 spells CASSYLAGYNEQFF. The CDR3 nucleotides are TGTGCCAGCAGCTATCTAGCGGGCTACAATGAGCAGTTCTTC.

The gene calls are TRBV6-5 and TRBJ1-1, with 9 positions matching TRBD1. The germline V gene encodes CDR1 MNHEY and CDR2 SVGAGI. This CDR3 comprises 14 residues. The ends lost 6 bases at V and 3 bases at J; junction bases unmatched: 5. The CDR3 DNA sequence: TGTGCCAGCAGGCCGGGACAGGGCTACACTGAAGCTTTCTTT. Translated, it gives CASRPGQGYTEAFF.